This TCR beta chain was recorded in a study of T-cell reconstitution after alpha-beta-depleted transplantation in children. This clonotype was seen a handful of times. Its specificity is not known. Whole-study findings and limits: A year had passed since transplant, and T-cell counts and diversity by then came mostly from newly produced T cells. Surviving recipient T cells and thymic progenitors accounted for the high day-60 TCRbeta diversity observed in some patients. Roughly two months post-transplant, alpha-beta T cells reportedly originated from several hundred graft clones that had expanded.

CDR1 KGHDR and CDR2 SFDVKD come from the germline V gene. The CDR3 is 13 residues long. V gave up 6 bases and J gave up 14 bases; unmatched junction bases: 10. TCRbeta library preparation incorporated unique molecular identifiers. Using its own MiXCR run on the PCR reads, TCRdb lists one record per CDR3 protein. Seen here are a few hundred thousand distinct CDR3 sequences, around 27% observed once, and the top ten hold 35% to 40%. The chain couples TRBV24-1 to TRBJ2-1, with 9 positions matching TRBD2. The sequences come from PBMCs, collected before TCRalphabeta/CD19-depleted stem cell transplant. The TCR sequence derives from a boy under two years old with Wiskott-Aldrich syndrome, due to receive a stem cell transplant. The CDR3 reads CATSRPAGTSKFF. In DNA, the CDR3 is TGTGCCACCAGTCGGCCGGCCGGGACTAGCAAGTTCTTC.